This TCR beta chain was found in a study of blood T cell repertoires in COVID-19. Assay used: immunoSEQ multiplex PCR; TCRdb lists only in-frame clones, some missing. The sample records hundreds of thousands of clones, 90% being singletons. The receptor comes from a woman aged 18 to 35 with acute COVID-19. What was sequenced was PBMCs or T cells enriched from blood (not recorded which).

CDR3 coding DNA: TGTGCCAGCAGCCAACAGGGGGCCGACACTGAAGCTTTCTTT. It yields the protein CASSQQGADTEAFF. This chain connects TRBV7-2 to TRBJ1-1, with 9 bases matching TRBD1. The CDR3 extends over 14 amino acids. V shed 5 bases and J 3 bases; nucleotides not matched to a gene: 4. Germline CDR1 and CDR2: SGHTA and FQGNSA. Supplemented by reference TRBV7-2 and TRBJ1-1, the full variable domain reads GAGVSQSPSNKVTEKGKDVELRCDPISGHTALYWYRQSLGQGLEFLIYFQGNSAPDKSGLPSDRFSAERTGGSVSTLTIQRTQQEDSAVYLCASSQQGADTEAFFGQGTRLTVV.